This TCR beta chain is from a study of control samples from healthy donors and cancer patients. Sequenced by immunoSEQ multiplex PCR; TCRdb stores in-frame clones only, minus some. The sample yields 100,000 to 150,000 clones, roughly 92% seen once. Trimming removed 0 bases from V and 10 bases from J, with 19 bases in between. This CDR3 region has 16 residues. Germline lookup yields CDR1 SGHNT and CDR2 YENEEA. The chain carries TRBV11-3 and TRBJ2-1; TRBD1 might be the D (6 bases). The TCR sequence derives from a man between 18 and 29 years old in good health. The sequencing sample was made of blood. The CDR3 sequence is CASSLDPLSGTPEQFF. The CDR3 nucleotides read TGTGCCAGCAGCTTAGACCCCCTATCCGGGACACCAGAGCAGTTCTTC.